The source of this T cell receptor beta chain is a study of pediatric ulcerative colitis (dated 2019 in TCRdb). Broadly, across the study: Several ulcerative colitis patients had pancolitis and two had left-sided colitis, with histology consistent with ulcerative colitis in all. From 8 to 10 newly diagnosed, treatment-naive pediatric ulcerative colitis patients and four non-IBD control children, paired blood and rectal samples were collected. Using the Pediatric Ulcerative Colitis Activity Index, a couple of patients were classed as having mild disease, four as having moderate disease and three as having acute severe colitis. Here is what the overall study found, with its caveats: Because the repertoires came from total lymphocyte DNA, rare subsets such as regulatory T cells may have patterns that are not reflected. Two rectal CDR3 clonotypes turned up in every ulcerative colitis patient but in none of the controls. Autologous blood-rectal clonal overlap was significantly higher in ulcerative colitis patients than in controls, suggesting increased T cell trafficking to inflamed tissue. Only a handful of individuals were included in the healthy control group, which was small. T cells from blood may have been included in the rectal pinch biopsies, particularly in patients with overt colitis. Features of the rectal repertoire distinguished controls, mild-moderate colitis patients and acute severe colitis patients, and in acute severe colitis, rectal diversity was reduced because of clonal expansions. For technical reasons, substantially fewer templates were yielded by the blood samples of a couple of patients, and these blood samples were excluded from blood-rectal overlap analysis.

As to this clone: Its antigen is unknown. Nothing much larger sits one base from this clone, and base qualities are not available.

During colonoscopy, one to two pinch biopsies were obtained from the rectum for research. Before the diagnostic colonoscopy, none of the ulcerative colitis patients had been given any immunosuppressive medication. Rectal biopsies were digested with proteinase K before DNA isolation. The Wizard kit (Promega) was used to extract genomic DNA from blood and intestinal samples. Rearranged CDR3 beta regions were amplified from genomic DNA with multiplex V and J primers using the immunoSEQ TRB Survey service. Survey-level sequencing depth of up to 500,000 reads per sample was used to keep depth equal across samples. Libraries were purified and pooled, and sequencing was performed on Illumina technology. The study's own analysis went as follows. immunoSEQ online tools were used for productive clonality, sample overlap, pairwise scatters, CDR3 beta length, V/D/J gene usage and productiveness. Calculated diversity was the number of unique rearrangements divided by total templates times 100; Shannon and Simpson indices were also computed. Z-score normalized data were analyzed by principal component analysis with the R prcomp function and the ggbiplot package. Morisita's index was used to quantify blood-rectal clonal overlap within each subject. The source is immuneACCESS, and TCRdb retained only in-frame sequences with V and J called. Part of the clones is not carried over; for the studies checked, unresolved V genes explain less than half of this, and the remainder is unexplained. V and J calls and clone size are as listed in that table; D and trimming were resolved from the DNA. The sample has approximately 37,000 clones on record, 75% of them singletons. The leading ten clones occupy around 9.2% of the sample.

The TCR originated in a boy younger than 18 with severe ulcerative colitis. Sequenced material: gut tissue.

The DNA is as follows: TGCGCCAGCAGCCCCGAGCCGTCCCAGAGCAATCAGCCCCAGCATTTT. This is translated as CASSPEPSQSNQPQHF. The receptor chain draws on TRBV5-1 and TRBJ1-5, with no confidently assigned D gene. Trimming at the junction amounts to 4 bases on V and 1 base on J, and the germline ends lie 15 bases apart. CDR1 SGHRS and CDR2 YFSETQ are derived from the germline V gene. CDR3 length: 16 amino acids, cysteine to phenylalanine. The DNA shown is the 48-base CDR3, in frame from base 1.